This T cell receptor (beta chain) appears in the sequencing data of a study of T cell responses to AZD1222 COVID-19 vaccine listed by TCRdb under 2021. Background for the entire study: A total of over 230 trial participants underwent TCR sequencing, of whom some 200 had received two doses of AZD1222 and roughly 26 had received two doses of the MenACWY control vaccine. Trial participants were enrolled by age into 18-55, 56-69 and 70-plus year subgroups, with roughly 160, 29 and 62 TCR-sequenced participants respectively.

Study-level results and caveats: Most participants were white British and females outnumbered males, and the authors suggested that clonal diversity may have been underestimated. Epitopes outside the regions mutated in the B.1.351 and B.1.1.7 variants were reportedly recognized by nearly half of the unique spike-specific TCRs. CD4 TCRs associated with the vaccine covered the entire spike protein, and the dominant responses were in regions 160-218 and 743-854. Because no samples from the day 14 peak response were available, repertoires could be characterized only after the peak T cell response. The 56-69-year group was small, and its depth increase did not reach significance, likely because of low power. Conclusions about previously exposed vaccinees are limited because only five to seven AZD1222 recipients were SARS-CoV-2 seropositive at baseline. After two AZD1222 doses, spike-specific TCR breadth and depth were significantly higher than at day 0 and than in MenACWY recipients.

CDR1 and CDR2, per the germline V gene, are MGHRA and YSYEKL. The V and J ends are trimmed by 4 bases and 2 bases, leaving 8 bases between them. The CDR3 sequence holds 13 residues, the cysteine and phenylalanine included. Only CDR3 DNA is held: 39 bases, read in frame from base 1. Read against the paper, the sample's time point label means: baseline before first vaccination. The treatment or condition label of this sample denotes: meningococcal conjugate vaccine given as trial control. Vaccinee samples came from UK trials COV001 and COV002, including a single-blind randomized controlled phase 2/3 trial of AZD1222 (ChAdOx1 nCoV-19) in healthy adults. For TCRbeta chain sequencing, PBMC samples from trial participants were taken at day 0 and at day 28 after the second dose. The CDR3 regions of human TCRbeta chains were analyzed by immunosequencing. The original methods were these. Repertoire TCRs were checked for matches against a reference library of SARS-CoV-2-specific TCRs that had been generated using the MIRA antigen-specificity platform. Breadth was defined as the fraction of unique TCRs that were SARS-CoV-2-associated. Depth was defined as the fraction of total T cells that were SARS-CoV-2-associated. Using the MIRA data, each spike-specific TCR was assigned both to the spike region to which the TCR was reactive and to a CD4 or CD8 class. Log10-transformed breadth and depth values were compared by one-way ANOVA with Sidak's multiple comparisons tests. TCRdb mirrors the immuneACCESS table, restricted to in-frame sequences. Some clones are absent from its copies; in checked studies, under half trace to an unresolved V gene, and the reason for the others is unknown. The V and J calls and the clone size are those of that table, but D and trimming were determined from the DNA. The sample table shows 75,000 to 95,000 clones, and 85% to 90% are seen once. The ten largest clones add up to about 2.6% of the sample.

About this clone: This receptor's antigen is unknown. Base qualities are not provided; no much larger clone lies one nucleotide away.

The chain links TRBV4-1 with TRBJ2-5; matching of 6 bases hints at TRBD2 as the D gene. The sequence derives from an adult in good health. The specimen was peripheral blood, collected on day 0 of MenACWY control vaccination. The CDR3 region: CASSPGLQETQYF. The DNA is TGCGCCAGCAGCCCGGGACTGCAAGAGACCCAGTACTTC.